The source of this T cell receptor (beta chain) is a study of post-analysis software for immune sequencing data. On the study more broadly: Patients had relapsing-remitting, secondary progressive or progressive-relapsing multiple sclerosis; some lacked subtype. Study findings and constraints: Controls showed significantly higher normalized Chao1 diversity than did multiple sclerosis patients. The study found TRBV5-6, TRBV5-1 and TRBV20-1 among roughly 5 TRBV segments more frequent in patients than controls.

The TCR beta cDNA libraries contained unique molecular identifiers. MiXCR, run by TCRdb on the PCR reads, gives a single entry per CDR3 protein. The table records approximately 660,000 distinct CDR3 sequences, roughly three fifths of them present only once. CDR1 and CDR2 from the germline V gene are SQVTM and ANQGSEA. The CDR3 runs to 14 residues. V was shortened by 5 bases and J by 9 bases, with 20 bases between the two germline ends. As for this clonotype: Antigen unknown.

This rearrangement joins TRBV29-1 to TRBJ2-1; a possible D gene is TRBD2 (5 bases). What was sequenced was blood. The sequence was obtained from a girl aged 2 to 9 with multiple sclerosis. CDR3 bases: TGCAGCGTTCTCCCTCCGGCGGGCGTAAGTGAGCAGTTCTTC. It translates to CSVLPPAGVSEQFF.